This T cell receptor (beta chain) was sequenced during a study of cytomegalovirus exposure and HLA in healthy donors. Sequencing was performed with immunoSEQ multiplex PCR; in TCRdb, only in-frame clones are kept and a portion is missing. Among around 60,000 clones listed, around 90% were seen once. The CDR3 contains 13 residues. Per germline, CDR1 MDHEN and CDR2 SYDVKM. Trimming pared 5 bases from V and 4 bases from J, leaving 12 bases between. The receptor's source is a man aged 18 to 35 in good health and CMV-seronegative. The specimen sequenced was PBMCs. The V and J genes are TRBV28 and TRBJ2-7, with D unresolved. The CDR3 reads CASSRGIKYEQYF. CDR3 DNA: TGTGCCAGCAGTCGAGGTATCAAATACGAGCAGTACTTC.